A single sample gave rise to the 9 T cell receptor beta chains below, sequenced in a study of Tregs in tolerant kidney transplant recipients. The nonmyeloablative bone marrow transplants came from related graft donors, with transient mixed chimerism. Generated by immunoSEQ multiplex PCR, the TCRdb table keeps only in-frame clones and is missing some. The sample lists tens of thousands of clones; approximately 91% were seen once. The sample was CD8+ T cells from blood (PBMCs), taken 24 months after the transplant. Receptors originate from a human patient who received a combined kidney and bone marrow transplant. Some T cells may have come from the graft donor.

This clone was counted only a few times. The DNA of the CDR3 is TGTGCCAGCAGCCAAGACGAGGGAAGGTCTGATGAAGCTTTCTTT. As protein: CASSQDEGRSDEAFF. The chain employs TRBV14 and TRBJ1-1, with D unclear. The CDR3 covers 15 residues. Looked up from germline, CDR1 is SGHDN and CDR2 is FVKESK. The V and J ends lost 0 bases and 7 bases respectively, with 15 bases between them.

The chain is built from TRBV19 and TRBJ1-5; no firm D call. V lost 1 base, J lost 5 bases, and 12 bases lay in between. Germline values: CDR1 LNHDA, CDR2 SQIVND (reference sequence). The CDR3 is made up of 15 amino acids. The CDR3 is CASSIGVRHYQPQHF. The CDR3 DNA is TGTGCCAGTAGTATAGGAGTCAGACATTATCAGCCCCAGCATTTT.

For the CDR3, the DNA is TGCGCCAGCAGCTTCGGTGACACTGAAGCTTTCTTT. Protein product: CASSFGDTEAFF. V gene TRBV5-1 combines with J gene TRBJ1-1; D is undetermined. This CDR3 spans 12 amino acids. Germline loops: CDR1 SGHRS, CDR2 YFSETQ. Trimming took off 2 bases at V and 3 bases at J, with 5 bases between the two ends.

The genes are TRBV13 and TRBJ2-7, with TRBD2 as a possible D gene (6 bases). There are 12 residues in the CDR3. With 9 bases removed from V and 2 bases from J, the gap between germline ends came to 11 bases. Germline assignment: CDR1 PRHDT and CDR2 FYEKMQ (reference sequence). DNA of the CDR3: TGTGCCAGGCCGGGGGATGCCTACGAGCAGTACTTC. Amino acids: CARPGDAYEQYF.

The V and J genes are TRBV9 and TRBJ1-5; D perhaps matches TRBD1 (6 bases). The CDR3 loop spans 15 amino acids. Germline V lookup: CDR1 SGDLS, CDR2 YYNGEE. Trimming cost V 5 bases and J 0 bases, with 12 bases left between them. The CDR3 nucleotides are TGTGCCAGCAGTGTGGACAGCAATAGCAATCAGCCCCAGCATTTT. Residues: CASSVDSNSNQPQHF.

J is TRBJ2-1 and V is TRBV18; 13 nucleotides align to TRBD2. V dropped 6 bases and J dropped 1; count of bases not matched to a gene: 9. Germline V gene lookup returns CDR1 KGHSH and CDR2 LQKENI. This CDR3 comprises 18 residues. CDR3 DNA: TGTGCCAGCTCCCAGCAGACTAGCGGGGGGTCTTCCTACAATGAGCAGTTCTTC. It is translated as CASSQQTSGGSSYNEQFF.

V gene TRBV5-6 combines with J gene TRBJ2-7; D remains ambiguous. Per germline, CDR1 SGHDT and CDR2 YYEEEE. V lost 4 bases, J lost 2 bases, and 16 bases lay in between. CDR3 length equals 15 residues. CDR3 amino acids: CASSHGQFQPYEQYF. CDR3 in DNA: TGTGCCAGCAGCCATGGGCAGTTTCAACCCTACGAGCAGTACTTC.

The V call is TRBV5-6, the J call TRBJ2-7; 7 positions agree with TRBD1. The ends lost 3 bases at V and 3 bases at J; junction bases unmatched: 6. The CDR3 is 14 amino acids. Germline assignment: CDR1 SGHDT and CDR2 YYEEEE. Here the CDR3 DNA reads TGTGCCAGCAGCTACGATACAGGGGACTACGAGCAGTACTTC. Its protein product is CASSYDTGDYEQYF.

The genes are TRBV4-3 and TRBJ2-7; D perhaps matches TRBD2 (5 bases). Trimming pared 8 bases from V and 3 bases from J, leaving 17 bases between. The germline gives CDR1 LGHNA, CDR2 YSLEER. CDR3 length: 14 residues. The CDR3 loop reads CASGIGVGSYEQYF. The CDR3 DNA reads TGCGCCAGCGGGATCGGGGTTGGTAGCTACGAGCAGTACTTC.